This TCR beta chain was profiled in a study of metastatic and nonmetastatic thyroid tumors. Study in general: Samples came from malignant and benign thyroid patients, and repertoires were compared across blood and tumor or nodule tissue. Whole-study results and caveats: According to reports, the diversity of TCR beta was significantly higher in malignant thyroid tumors than in benign nodules, and this held in both blood and tumor samples.

Trimming left V 2 bases short and J 6 bases short, with 17 bases between. The CDR3 has 15 amino acids. CDR1 KGHSH and CDR2 LQKENI come from the germline V gene. Thyroid surgery was performed in patients who had received no treatment beforehand. Per the study methods: A classifier for distant metastasis in papillary thyroid cancer was constructed using CDR3 differences observed across clinicopathological groups. TCRdb re-called clones from the PCR reads using MiXCR. The V and J calls, along with clone size, are taken from TCRdb and not from the paper's own processing. This sample has about 93,000 clones, with about 13% found just once. This clone was recorded at least ten times. No antigen is known for it.

The clonotype originates from a female donor with papillary thyroid cancer or a benign thyroid nodule (not recorded which). Some clones in this sample may be carry-over from other donors' samples. The sample taken for sequencing was blood. V is TRBV18 and J is TRBJ2-7; D tentatively fits TRBD1 or TRBD2 (7 bases each). Written as DNA, the CDR3 is TGTGCCAGCTCACCAGGGGAGGGGGCGTACTCCGAGCAGTACTTC. Protein sequence: CASSPGEGAYSEQYF.